Listed here are 6 T cell receptor beta chains from one sample, sequenced in a study of graft-versus-host responses after intestinal transplantation. Only in-frame clones appear in the TCRdb table, and some are missing; sequencing was by immunoSEQ multiplex PCR. In the table there are tens of thousands of clones, approximately 90% of which are singletons. Sequenced here: PBMCs, sampled 26 days after transplant. The receptors originated from a human patient who received an intestinal transplant, so some T cells may come from the graft donor.

The J gene is TRBJ1-1, the V gene TRBV5-1; D perhaps matches TRBD1 (6 bases). V lost 0 bases to trimming and J lost 5 bases, with 17 bases between them. CDR3 length: 16 residues. Per the germline V gene, CDR1 is SGHRS and CDR2 is YFSETQ. CDR3: CASSLEWGPGGTEAFF. For the CDR3, the DNA is TGCGCCAGCAGCTTGGAATGGGGGCCGGGGGGTACTGAAGCTTTCTTT.

The gene calls are TRBV5-1 and TRBJ2-5; 7 positions match TRBD2. Germline V gives CDR1 SGHRS, CDR2 YFSETQ. The CDR3 is 13 amino acids. Trimming took 2 bases from V and 2 from J; bases not matched to a gene: 0. DNA of the CDR3: TGCGCCAGCAGCTTACTAGCGCAAGAGACCCAGTACTTC. Its protein product is CASSLLAQETQYF. The full variable domain, rest sourced from reference TRBV5-1 and TRBJ2-5, is KAGVTQTPRYLIKTRGQQVTLSCSPISGHRSVSWYQQTPGQGLQFLFEYFSETQRNKGNFPGRFSGRQFSNSRSEMNVSTLELGDSALYLCASSLLAQETQYFGPGTRLLVL.

V usage is TRBV9 and J usage is TRBJ2-1; 7 bases map to TRBD2. Germline loops: CDR1 SGDLS, CDR2 YYNGEE. The V and J ends lost 6 bases and 5 bases, in that order; junction bases with no gene match: 8. The CDR3 covers 14 residues. Here the CDR3 DNA reads TGTGCCAGCACCCTTAGCGGGTCAGACAATGAGCAGTTCTTC. Translation gives CASTLSGSDNEQFF.

There are a few counts of this clone. The chain couples TRBV7-9 to TRBJ1-3; TRBD1 matches at 9 bases. CDR3 size: 16 residues. In germline, CDR1 is SEHNR, CDR2 FQNEAQ (reference sequence). J lost 0 bases, V lost 3 bases, and 3 bases had no gene match. The CDR3, as DNA: TGTGCCAGCAGCTTCGTGACAGGGGGCTCTGGAAACACCATATATTTT. This gives the protein CASSFVTGGSGNTIYF.

The chain has TRBV28 and TRBJ2-5; 8 nucleotides align to TRBD2. CDR3 length equals 13 residues. CDR1 is MDHEN, CDR2 SYDVKM, per germline. Trimming took 6 bases from V and 5 from J; bases not matched to a gene: 5. CDR3 sequence (DNA): TGTGCCAGCAGCCTGCGGGGGGTGGAGACCCAGTACTTC. It encodes CASSLRGVETQYF. The full variable domain, its missing parts supplied by reference TRBV28 and TRBJ2-5, is DVKVTQSSRYLVKRTGEKVFLECVQDMDHENMFWYRQDPGLGLRLIYFSYDVKMKEKGDIPEGYSVSREKKERFSLILESASTNQTSMYLCASSLRGVETQYFGPGTRLLVL.

The chain links TRBV27 to TRBJ1-5; TRBD1 might be the D (5 bases). CDR3 length equals 13 residues. CDR1 is MNHEY, CDR2 SMNVEV, per germline (reference sequence). Trimming stripped 5 bases from V and 2 bases from J, with 7 bases between. The CDR3 sequence is CASSPQGNQPQHF. CDR3 bases: TGTGCCAGCAGTCCACAGGGCAATCAGCCCCAGCATTTT.